The rows below give T cell receptor beta chains drawn from one sample of a study of T cell repertoires in cytomegalovirus infection. TCRdb called the reads again in MiXCR, with one record for every CDR3 protein. The sample records 700,000 to 950,000 distinct CDR3 sequences, about 33% being singletons. Antigen specificity for these receptors is unknown. This specimen was cultured CD8+ T cells from PBMCs, taken from culture after CMV antigen stimulation. The receptors originated from a human donor in good health (CMV status not recorded). Some clones in this sample may be carry-over from other donors' samples. Each CDR3 is given with its conserved first and last residue. The D gene is left open where the match is weak. Clone size is not always given. Where it is, it says once, few, many or a class for expanded clones.

CDR3 length | J gene | D gene | V gene | clone size | CDR3 protein | CDR3 DNA
17 | TRBJ1-1 | TRBD1 | TRBV12-3/TRBV12-4 | NA | CASILDRGKWRNTEAFF | TGTGCCAGCATCCTGGACAGGGGGAAGTGGAGGAACACTGAAGCTTTCTTT
18 | TRBJ2-6 | TRBD1 | TRBV7-2 | NA | CASSLSGDRPSGANVLTF | TGTGCCAGCAGCTTATCGGGGGACAGGCCCTCTGGGGCCAACGTCCTGACTTTC
18 | TRBJ2-6 | NA | TRBV7-6 | NA | CASSTFGVAVSGANVLTF | TGTGCCAGCAGCACTTTCGGGGTGGCGGTCTCTGGGGCCAACGTCCTGACTTTC
15 | TRBJ2-1 | NA | TRBV6-6 | NA | CASSYGVGSYNEQFF | TGTGCCAGCAGTTACGGCGTAGGCTCCTACAATGAGCAGTTCTTC
14 | TRBJ1-2 | NA | TRBV7-9 | few | CASSISGGYYGYTF | TGTGCCAGCAGCATTTCAGGAGGATACTATGGCTACACCTTC
16 | TRBJ2-1 | NA | TRBV4-1 | many | CASSQVEGSSYNEQFF | TGCGCCAGCAGCCAAGTGGAGGGTAGCTCCTACAATGAGCAGTTCTTC
13 | TRBJ1-2 | NA | TRBV29-1 | few | CSVDDRLSYGYTF | TGCAGCGTAGATGACAGGCTAAGCTATGGCTACACCTTC
15 | TRBJ1-5 | NA | TRBV20-1 | NA | CSARALDSINQPQHF | TGCAGTGCTAGAGCTCTGGACAGCATCAATCAGCCCCAGCATTTT
15 | TRBJ2-1 | NA | TRBV12-3/TRBV12-4 | NA | CASSPLGRSRGEQFF | TGTGCCAGCAGCCCTTTGGGGAGGTCCCGGGGTGAGCAGTTCTTC
12 | TRBJ2-5 | TRBD1 | TRBV7-9 | many | CASGGQQETQYF | TGTGCCAGCGGGGGACAGCAAGAGACCCAGTACTTC
15 | TRBJ2-5 | NA | TRBV7-9 | NA | CASSDHLDSGETQYF | TGTGCCAGCAGCGACCATCTCGATAGCGGAGAGACCCAGTACTTC
13 | TRBJ2-2 | NA | TRBV7-6 | NA | CANSFGQTGELLF | TGTGCCAACAGCTTTGGCCAGACCGGGGAGCTGCTTTTT
15 | TRBJ2-1 | NA | TRBV7-9 | many | CASSSRDRLINEQFF | TGTGCCAGCAGCTCCCGAGACAGACTAATCAATGAGCAGTTCTTC
15 | TRBJ1-5 | NA | TRBV27 | few | CASESIGGSNQPQHF | TGTGCCAGCGAGTCCATCGGGGGGAGCAATCAGCCCCAGCATTTT
13 | TRBJ1-2 | NA | TRBV5-1 | NA | CASMAENNYGYTF | TGCGCCAGCATGGCGGAAAATAACTATGGCTACACCTTC
15 | TRBJ1-4 | TRBD1 | TRBV7-9 | NA | CASSSEGAGNEKLIF | TGTGCCAGTAGTTCCGAGGGGGCTGGTAATGAAAAACTGATTTTT
14 | TRBJ1-2 | NA | TRBV20-1 | NA | CSARADSINYGYTF | TGCAGTGCTAGAGCGGACAGCATTAACTATGGCTACACCTTC
15 | TRBJ2-1 | NA | TRBV7-2 | NA | CANSLLEGALFEQFF | TGTGCCAACAGCTTGCTGGAGGGGGCGCTTTTTGAGCAGTTCTTC
13 | TRBJ2-1 | TRBD2 | TRBV6-5 | few | CASSYVSGGEQFF | TGTGCCAGCAGTTACGTCAGCGGGGGGGAACAGTTCTTC
15 | TRBJ1-4 | TRBD1 | TRBV7-9 | NA | CACSLPDRRNEKLFF | TGTGCCTGCAGCTTACCGGACAGGCGGAATGAAAAACTGTTTTTT
17 | TRBJ1-4 | NA | TRBV14 | NA | CASSQDWGGGTNEKLFF | TGTGCCAGCAGCCAAGATTGGGGAGGAGGAACTAATGAAAAACTGTTTTTT
14 | TRBJ1-2 | NA | TRBV27 | few | CASSPIRTSYGYTF | TGTGCCAGCAGTCCGATTCGTACAAGCTATGGCTACACCTTC
13 | TRBJ2-7 | TRBD1 | TRBV6-6 | few | CASSTSTGNEQYF | TGTGCCAGCAGTACCTCGACAGGGAATGAGCAGTACTTC
13 | TRBJ2-7 | NA | TRBV20-1 | NA | CSARVISTYEQYF | TGCAGTGCTAGAGTCATTTCAACCTACGAGCAGTACTTC
15 | TRBJ2-5 | NA | TRBV11-3 | NA | CASSLDGSEEETQYF | TGTGCCAGCAGCTTAGATGGATCCGAGGAAGAGACCCAGTACTTC
15 | TRBJ2-7 | TRBD2 | TRBV14 | many | CASSLAGGLSYEQYF | TGTGCCAGCAGCTTAGCGGGGGGTCTTTCCTACGAGCAGTACTTC